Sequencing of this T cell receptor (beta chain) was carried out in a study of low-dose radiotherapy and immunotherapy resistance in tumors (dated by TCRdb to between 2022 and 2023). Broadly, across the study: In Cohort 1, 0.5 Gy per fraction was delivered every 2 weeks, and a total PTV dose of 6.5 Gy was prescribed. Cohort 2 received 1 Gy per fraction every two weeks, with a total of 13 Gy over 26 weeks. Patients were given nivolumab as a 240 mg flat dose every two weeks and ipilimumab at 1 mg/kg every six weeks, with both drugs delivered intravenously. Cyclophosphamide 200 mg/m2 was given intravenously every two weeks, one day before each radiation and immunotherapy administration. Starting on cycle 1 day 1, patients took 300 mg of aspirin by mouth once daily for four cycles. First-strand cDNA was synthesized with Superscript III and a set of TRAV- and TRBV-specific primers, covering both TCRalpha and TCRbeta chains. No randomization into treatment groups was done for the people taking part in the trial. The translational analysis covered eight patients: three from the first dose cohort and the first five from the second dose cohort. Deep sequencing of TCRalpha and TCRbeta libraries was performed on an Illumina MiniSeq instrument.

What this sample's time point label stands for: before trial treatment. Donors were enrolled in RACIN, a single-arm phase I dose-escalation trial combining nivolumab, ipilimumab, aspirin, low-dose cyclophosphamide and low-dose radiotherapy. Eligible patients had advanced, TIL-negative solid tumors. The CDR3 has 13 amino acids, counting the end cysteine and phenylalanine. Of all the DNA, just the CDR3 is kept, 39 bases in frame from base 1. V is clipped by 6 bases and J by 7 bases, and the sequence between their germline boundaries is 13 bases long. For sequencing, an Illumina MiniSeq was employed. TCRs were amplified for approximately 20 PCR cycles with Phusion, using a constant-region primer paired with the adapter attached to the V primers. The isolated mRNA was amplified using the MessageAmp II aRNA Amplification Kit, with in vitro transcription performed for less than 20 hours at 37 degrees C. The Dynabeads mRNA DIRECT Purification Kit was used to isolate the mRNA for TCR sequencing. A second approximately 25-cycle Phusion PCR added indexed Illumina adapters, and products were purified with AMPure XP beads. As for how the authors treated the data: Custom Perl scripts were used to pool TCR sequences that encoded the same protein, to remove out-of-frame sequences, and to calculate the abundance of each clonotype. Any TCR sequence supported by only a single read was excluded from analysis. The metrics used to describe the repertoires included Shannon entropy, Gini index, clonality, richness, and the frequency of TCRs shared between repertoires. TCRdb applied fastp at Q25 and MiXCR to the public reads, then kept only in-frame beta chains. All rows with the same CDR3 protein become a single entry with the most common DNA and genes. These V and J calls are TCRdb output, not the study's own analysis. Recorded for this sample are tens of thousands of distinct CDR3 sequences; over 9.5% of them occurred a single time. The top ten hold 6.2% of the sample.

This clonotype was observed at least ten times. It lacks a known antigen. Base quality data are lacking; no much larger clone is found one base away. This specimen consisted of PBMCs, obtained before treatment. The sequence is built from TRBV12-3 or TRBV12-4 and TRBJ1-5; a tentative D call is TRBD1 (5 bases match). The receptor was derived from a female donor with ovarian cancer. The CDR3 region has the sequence CASSYYEGQPQHF. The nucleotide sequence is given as TGTGCCAGCAGCTACTACGAGGGGCAGCCCCAGCATTTT.